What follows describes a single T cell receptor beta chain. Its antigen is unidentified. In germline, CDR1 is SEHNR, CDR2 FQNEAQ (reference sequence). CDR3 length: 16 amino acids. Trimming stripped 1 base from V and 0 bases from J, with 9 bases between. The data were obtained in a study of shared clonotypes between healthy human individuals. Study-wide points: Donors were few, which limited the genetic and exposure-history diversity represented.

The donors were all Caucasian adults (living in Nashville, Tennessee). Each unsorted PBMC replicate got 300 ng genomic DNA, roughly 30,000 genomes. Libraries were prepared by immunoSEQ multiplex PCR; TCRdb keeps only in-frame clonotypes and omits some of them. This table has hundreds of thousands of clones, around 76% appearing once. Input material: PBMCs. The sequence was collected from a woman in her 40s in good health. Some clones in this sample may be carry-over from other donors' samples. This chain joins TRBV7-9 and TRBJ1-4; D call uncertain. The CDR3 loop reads CASSLGVGATNEKLFF. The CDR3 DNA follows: TGTGCCAGCAGCTTAGGAGTTGGGGCAACTAATGAAAAACTGTTTTTT.